This T cell receptor beta chain was sequenced for a study of persistence of HIV-infected CD4 T cells. The stimulus was lysate of CMV-infected fibroblasts, around 10 ug/mL. Sorted nonresponding memory CD4+ T cells were CD40L-negative, CD69-negative, CD45RO-high. Anti-CD28/CD49d costimulation, CD40-blocking antibody and enfuvirtide were given to CD8-depleted PBMCs for roughly 20 hours. J was trimmed by 10 bases and V by 3 bases; bases with no gene match: 5. The CDR3 spans 12 residues. Germline loops: CDR1 MDHEN, CDR2 SYDVKM. Turning to this clone: What it recognizes is unknown.

Whole-study results and caveats: TCR analyses could not target the rare provirus-carrying CMV-responding cells. CMV- and Gag-responding cells had lower TCRbeta richness than CD3/CD28-responding cells.

The immunoSEQ assay was version 4, run in survey mode. Each sample used up to 1 ug genomic DNA diluted to around 9.9 ng/uL. Clones were sequenced by immunoSEQ multiplex PCR, and TCRdb holds only the in-frame ones, with some missing. The table has tens of thousands of clones, roughly 80% seen once. The sample here was CD4+ T cells sorted from PBMCs after roughly 17-hour stimulation, taken from a patient who received antiretroviral therapy. This receptor was identified in an adult woman with HIV who was CMV-seropositive. This chain uses TRBV28 with TRBJ1-1; 7 positions match TRBD1. The CDR3 DNA sequence: TGTGCCAGCAGTTTGAGACAGGGAGGAGCTTTCTTT. Its translation: CASSLRQGGAFF.